This TCR beta chain was documented in a study of glioma-infiltrating T cells. The study, taken as a whole, reports: Non-neoplastic patients had below-expected tissue-blood divergence, while all gliomas exceeded expectation.

This clonotype was seen at least ten times. The target antigen is unknown. The iRepertoire nested amplicon-rescue multiplex PCR amplified TCR alpha and beta CDR3s from RNA. TCRdb redid the calling of the multiplex PCR reads with MiXCR, one entry per CDR3 protein. The sample consists of about 180,000 distinct CDR3 sequences, about 46% of them appearing once. Trimming left V 6 bases short and J 0 bases short, with 9 bases between. This CDR3 region has 14 residues. Germline lookup yields CDR1 MNHEY and CDR2 SMNVEV (reference sequence). Sequencing input: glioma tissue, nonneoplastic brain tissue, or PBMCs (not recorded which). The receptor comes from a human donor with low-grade glioma or glioblastoma, undergoing nonglioma brain surgery, or in good health (not recorded which). The chain is built from TRBV27 and TRBJ1-5; D is perhaps TRBD1 (5 bases). The CDR3 loop is CASSHTGSNQPQHF. CDR3 nucleotide sequence: TGTGCCAGCAGCCATACAGGTAGCAATCAGCCCCAGCATTTT.